This T cell receptor (beta chain) was obtained from a study of molecular identifiers for immune sequencing clone quantification. Study-level results: Effector cells had over 99% of their molecules in clones above 20 RNA copies, while naive cells had under 1%.

Sorting recovered naive CD8 T cells on a CD8+CD4-CCR7+CD45RA+ profile. Bulk TCR libraries were made with methods that had been previously described and with listed TCR primers. Using its own MiXCR run on the PCR reads, TCRdb lists one record per CDR3 protein. The data contain about 320,000 distinct CDR3 sequences, about 20% of them singletons. Only a few counts were recorded for this clonotype. Its antigen is undetermined. The V gene lost 5 bases and the J gene lost 3 bases, with 14 bases spanning the gap. This CDR3 is 15 amino acids long. Looked up from germline, CDR1 is LNHDA and CDR2 is SQIVND (reference sequence).

V usage is TRBV19 and J usage is TRBJ1-5, with D maybe TRBD1 (5 bases). Sequencing input: naive CD8+ T cells from blood, with Jurkat cell RNA spiked in. Subset defined: FACS-sorted CD8+CD4-CCR7+CD45RA+ naive T cells. The clonotype originates from a human donor in good health. Some libraries in this study had Jurkat cell RNA spiked in. CDR3 sequence: CASSSYSGLNQPQHF. CDR3 coding DNA: TGTGCCAGTAGTTCGTACTCAGGGCTCAATCAGCCCCAGCATTTT.